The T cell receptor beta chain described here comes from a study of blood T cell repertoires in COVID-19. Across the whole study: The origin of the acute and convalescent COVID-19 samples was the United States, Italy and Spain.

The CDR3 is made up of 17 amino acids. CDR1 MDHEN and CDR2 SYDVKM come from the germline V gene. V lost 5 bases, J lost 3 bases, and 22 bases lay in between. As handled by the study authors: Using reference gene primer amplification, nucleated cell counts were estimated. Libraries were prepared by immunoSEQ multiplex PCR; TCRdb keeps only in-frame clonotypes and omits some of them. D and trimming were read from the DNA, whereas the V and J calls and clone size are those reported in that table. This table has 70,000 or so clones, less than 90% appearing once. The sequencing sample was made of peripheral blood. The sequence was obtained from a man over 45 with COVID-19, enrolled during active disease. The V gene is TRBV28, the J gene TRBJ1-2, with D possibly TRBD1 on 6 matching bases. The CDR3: CASSLSLRQVTDYGYTF. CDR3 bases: TGTGCCAGCAGTCTCTCGCTTCGACAGGTTACCGACTATGGCTACACCTTC.